Sequencing of this T cell receptor beta chain was carried out in a study of neoadjuvant anti-PD-1 for oral cavity cancer. Overall study: Non-progressing patients received a fourth nivolumab dose near day 43, then surgery on days 50-56.

Sequencing was performed with immunoSEQ multiplex PCR; in TCRdb, only in-frame clones are kept and a portion is missing. This sample carries around 15,000 clones, around 64% of them seen once, and the ten largest clones take about 2.4%. Patients had newly diagnosed, untreated stage II-IVA oral cavity squamous cell carcinoma. Cohort: HPV-negative, locally advanced oral cavity squamous cell carcinoma patients. No culture or expansion preceded analysis of these blood cells. The V end was cut by 3 bases, the J end by 2 bases, with 8 bases between. Germline V gene data show CDR1 as MNHEY and CDR2 as SMNVEV (reference sequence). The CDR3 is 14 residues long.

This specimen consisted of PBMCs, obtained before nivolumab (anti-PD-1) treatment. The receptor was isolated from a person aged 40-85 years with oral cavity squamous cell carcinoma. This sequence joins TRBV27 and TRBJ2-1; TRBD2 is a possible D gene (7 bases). The chain's CDR3 is CASSLRGPYNEQFF. DNA for the CDR3: TGTGCCAGCAGTTTGCGGGGGCCCTACAATGAGCAGTTCTTC.